This T cell receptor (beta chain) is drawn from a study of identical twins. Study results and caveats: Reduced insertions were recorded for abundant cord blood beta clonotypes, with no such pattern in memory repertoires.

At least ten counts were recorded for this clonotype. As yet, its antigen is unknown. There are 15 residues in the CDR3. Germline loops: CDR1 KGHDR, CDR2 SFDVKD. Unmatched junction bases numbered 9, after V lost 4 bases and J lost 8 bases. TCRdb redid the calling of the 5' RACE reads with MiXCR, one entry per CDR3 protein. The sample yields hundreds of thousands of distinct CDR3 sequences, under 9% seen once. Among all donors, each was a healthy Caucasian. This sample was shared with a second study, whose subject was yellow fever vaccine responses in identical twins. That paper adds: In identical twins, vaccine T cell responses appeared partly shared and partly individual.

The V gene is TRBV24-1, the J gene TRBJ2-1, with 8 positions matching TRBD2. The sequence was obtained from a woman aged 18 to 35 in good health. The specimen sequenced was PBMCs. In nucleotides, the CDR3 is TGTGCCACCAGTGAGTCCGGGACTAGGGGTGATGAGCAGTTCTTC. It codes for CATSESGTRGDEQFF.